Listed below are T cell receptor beta chains from one sample, sequenced in a study of cytomegalovirus exposure and HLA in healthy donors. Some clones are missing from TCRdb's copy, which holds only in-frame ones; the method was immunoSEQ multiplex PCR. In the table there are tens of thousands of clones, 80% to 90% of which are singletons. Sequencing used PBMCs. These receptors all come from a woman between 18 and 29 years old in good health and CMV-seronegative. The CDR3 runs from the conserved cysteine through the conserved F or W. A D gene is named only where the DNA matches it firmly. Expanded clones are given a class, and other clones once, few, many or no size at all.

V gene: TRBV27
clone size: .
D gene: .
J gene: TRBJ1-3
CDR3 DNA: TGTGCCAGCAGTTTAGGGCCCTTCACGGCTGGAAACACCATATATTTT
CDR3 protein: CASSLGPFTAGNTIYF

V gene: TRBV10-3
clone size: .
D gene: .
J gene: TRBJ1-2
CDR3 DNA: TGTGCCATCAGTGGACCGACAGACTCGGGCACCTTC
CDR3 protein: CAISGPTDSGTF

V gene: TRBV6-1
clone size: .
D gene: TRBD2
J gene: TRBJ2-3
CDR3 DNA: TGTGCCAGCAGTGCCCGTAGCGGGGGGGGGACAGATACGCAGTATTTT
CDR3 protein: CASSARSGGGTDTQYF

V gene: TRBV7-2
clone size: .
D gene: TRBD2
J gene: TRBJ2-7
CDR3 DNA: TGTGCCAGCAGCTACTCGGGACTAGCGCACGAGCAGTACTTC
CDR3 protein: CASSYSGLAHEQYF

V gene: TRBV7-9
clone size: .
D gene: TRBD2
J gene: TRBJ2-2
CDR3 DNA: TGTGCCAGCAGCTTAGCCGAGGGACTAGCGGGGGATAACACCGGGGAGCTGTTTTTT
CDR3 protein: CASSLAEGLAGDNTGELFF

V gene: TRBV2
clone size: once
D gene: .
J gene: TRBJ2-1
CDR3 DNA: TGTGCCAGCAGGGGGGACTTAGCGGCCTTAAGCTCCTACAATGAGCAGTTCTTC
CDR3 protein: CASRGDLAALSSYNEQFF

V gene: TRBV30
clone size: .
D gene: .
J gene: TRBJ1-5
CDR3 DNA: TGTGCCTGGAGTCCAGACGGGTTAGGCAATCAGCCCCAGCATTTT
CDR3 protein: CAWSPDGLGNQPQHF

V gene: TRBV10-3
clone size: .
D gene: .
J gene: TRBJ1-1
CDR3 DNA: TGTGCCATCAGGGAGGGGCCGGGAAGGAACACTGAAGCTTTCTTT
CDR3 protein: CAIREGPGRNTEAFF

V gene: TRBV7-6
clone size: .
D gene: .
J gene: TRBJ1-1
CDR3 DNA: TGTGCCAGCAGCGTAGACGGGGGGGAGGCTTTCTTT
CDR3 protein: CASSVDGGEAFF

V gene: TRBV7-2
clone size: .
D gene: .
J gene: TRBJ1-3
CDR3 DNA: TGTGCCAGCAGCTTAACGACCCATGGGTTGTCGGCCAGGGGAAACACCATATATTTT
CDR3 protein: CASSLTTHGLSARGNTIYF

V gene: TRBV7-2
clone size: once
D gene: .
J gene: TRBJ2-5
CDR3 DNA: TGTGCCAGCAGCTTATTCGCTAGCTTCGAGACCCAGTACTTC
CDR3 protein: CASSLFASFETQYF

V gene: TRBV6-1
clone size: .
D gene: TRBD1
J gene: TRBJ1-2
CDR3 DNA: TGTGCCAGCAGTCCCTGGGTTAGAGGGGGCGGTGGCTACACCTTC
CDR3 protein: CASSPWVRGGGGYTF

V gene: TRBV6-1
clone size: .
D gene: TRBD1
J gene: TRBJ1-3
CDR3 DNA: TGTGCCAGCACCGCAGGGACAGGGGCTGGAAACACCATATATTTT
CDR3 protein: CASTAGTGAGNTIYF

V gene: TRBV7-8
clone size: .
D gene: TRBD1
J gene: TRBJ1-2
CDR3 DNA: TGTGCCAGCAGCCTCAAACAGGGGAGCTATGGCTACACCTTC
CDR3 protein: CASSLKQGSYGYTF

V gene: TRBV30
clone size: .
D gene: TRBD1
J gene: TRBJ1-6
CDR3 DNA: TGTGCCTGGGGACGGGACAGGGGTAGATCACCCCTCCACTTT
CDR3 protein: CAWGRDRGRSPLHF

V gene: TRBV28
clone size: .
D gene: TRBD1
J gene: TRBJ1-5
CDR3 DNA: TGTGCCAGCGGCCTCACGCGGGACAGGGAGGTCCAGCCCCAGCATTTT
CDR3 protein: CASGLTRDREVQPQHF

V gene: TRBV7-9
clone size: .
D gene: .
J gene: TRBJ2-3
CDR3 DNA: TGTGCCAGCACAATAGGGCGGGGACCGTCTAGCACAGATACGCAGTATTTT
CDR3 protein: CASTIGRGPSSTDTQYF

V gene: TRBV7-9
clone size: .
D gene: .
J gene: TRBJ1-1
CDR3 DNA: TGTGCCAGCACAGGGATCGCTGAAGCTTTCTTT
CDR3 protein: CASTGIAEAFF

V gene: TRBV28
clone size: .
D gene: TRBD1
J gene: TRBJ1-1
CDR3 DNA: TGTGCCAGCAGTTTACCTAGGGGACAGCTAAACACTGAAGCTTTCTTT
CDR3 protein: CASSLPRGQLNTEAFF

V gene: TRBV7-9
clone size: .
D gene: .
J gene: TRBJ2-4
CDR3 DNA: TGTGCCAGCTCCGGGAGCCTAGCCAAAAACATTCAGTACTTC
CDR3 protein: CASSGSLAKNIQYF

V gene: TRBV30
clone size: .
D gene: TRBD2
J gene: TRBJ2-7
CDR3 DNA: TGTGCCTGGAGTGTCGACGGGGGGAAGCAGTACTTC
CDR3 protein: CAWSVDGGKQYF

V gene: TRBV27
clone size: .
D gene: .
J gene: TRBJ2-3
CDR3 DNA: TGTGCCAGCAACCGACAGGATTCCAGCACAGATACGCAGTATTTT
CDR3 protein: CASNRQDSSTDTQYF

V gene: TRBV10-3
clone size: .
D gene: TRBD1
J gene: TRBJ1-5
CDR3 DNA: TGTGCCATCAGTGGAGCAGCAGGGGGCGCGATCGAAAATCAGCCCCAGCATTTT
CDR3 protein: CAISGAAGGAIENQPQHF

V gene: TRBV28
clone size: .
D gene: TRBD2
J gene: TRBJ2-2
CDR3 DNA: TGTGCCAGCAGCGTCCGGCGGGGGGTCGGCGGGGAGCTGTTTTTT
CDR3 protein: CASSVRRGVGGELFF

V gene: TRBV5-1
clone size: .
D gene: TRBD1
J gene: TRBJ1-5
CDR3 DNA: TGCGCCAGCAGCTTGGGACAGGGGTTGGAACAGCCCCAGCATTTT
CDR3 protein: CASSLGQGLEQPQHF

V gene: TRBV6-1
clone size: .
D gene: .
J gene: TRBJ2-3
CDR3 DNA: TGTGCCAGCAGTGAAGTTTTGTACAGTAGCACAGATACGCAGTATTTT
CDR3 protein: CASSEVLYSSTDTQYF

V gene: TRBV27
clone size: .
D gene: .
J gene: TRBJ2-1
CDR3 DNA: TGTGCCAGCAGTTTAAGGAGGGGGCGGAACAATGAGCAGTTCTTC
CDR3 protein: CASSLRRGRNNEQFF

V gene: TRBV5-1
clone size: few
D gene: .
J gene: TRBJ2-1
CDR3 DNA: TGCGCCAGCAGCTCCTCCCAGGACAGAACGAACTCCTACAATGAGCAGTTCTTC
CDR3 protein: CASSSSQDRTNSYNEQFF

V gene: TRBV28
clone size: once
D gene: .
J gene: TRBJ1-1
CDR3 DNA: TGTGCCAGCAGTTTAGGGCAGTCTACTGAAGCTTTCTTT
CDR3 protein: CASSLGQSTEAFF

V gene: TRBV11-2
clone size: .
D gene: .
J gene: TRBJ2-5
CDR3 DNA: TGTGCCAGCAGCTTAGGGGGCGGGGCACAAGAGACCCAGTACTTC
CDR3 protein: CASSLGGGAQETQYF